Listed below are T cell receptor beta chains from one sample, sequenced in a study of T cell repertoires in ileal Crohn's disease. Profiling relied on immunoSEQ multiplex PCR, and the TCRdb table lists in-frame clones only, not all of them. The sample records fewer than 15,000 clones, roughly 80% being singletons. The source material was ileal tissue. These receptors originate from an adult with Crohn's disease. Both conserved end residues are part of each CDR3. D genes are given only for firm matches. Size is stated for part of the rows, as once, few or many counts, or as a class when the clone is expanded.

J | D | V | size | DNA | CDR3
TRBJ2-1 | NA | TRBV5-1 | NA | TGCGCCAGCAGCTTGGCCTCAGGGTACAATGAGCAGTTCTTC | CASSLASGYNEQFF
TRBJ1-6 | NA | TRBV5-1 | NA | TGCGCCAGCAGTGGGACTGATAGCTCCTATAATTCACCCCTCCACTTT | CASSGTDSSYNSPLHF
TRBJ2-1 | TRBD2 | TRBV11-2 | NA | TGTGCCAGCAGCTTTGCCGTCCCGGGGGGGCCCGAGGAGCAGTTCTTC | CASSFAVPGGPEEQFF
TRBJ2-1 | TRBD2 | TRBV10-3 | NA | TGTGCCATCAGTGAGACGAGCGGGGCAAACAATGAGCAGTTCTTC | CAISETSGANNEQFF
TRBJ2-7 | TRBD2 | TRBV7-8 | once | TGTGCCAGTAACTTCGGGGGGCTAGCGGGGGCCTACGAGCAGTACTTC | CASNFGGLAGAYEQYF
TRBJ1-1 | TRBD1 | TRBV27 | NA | TGTGCCAGCAGTCCAAGCGGGACAGGGAGTACTGAAGCTTTCTTT | CASSPSGTGSTEAFF
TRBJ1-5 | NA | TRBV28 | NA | TGTGCCAGCAGCCGGACAGTTAATCAGCCCCAGCATTTT | CASSRTVNQPQHF
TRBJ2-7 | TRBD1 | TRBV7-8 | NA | TGTGCCAGCAGCTTAATAGGCGGACAGGAGACCTACGAGCAGTACTTC | CASSLIGGQETYEQYF
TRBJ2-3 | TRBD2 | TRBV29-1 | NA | TGCAGCGTTGAAGATCCCGAAGGCGGGAGCATGGATACGCAGTATTTT | CSVEDPEGGSMDTQYF
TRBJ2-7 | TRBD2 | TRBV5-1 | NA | TGCGCCAGCAGCACCCGCGGGGGATTTACCTACGAGCAGTACTTC | CASSTRGGFTYEQYF
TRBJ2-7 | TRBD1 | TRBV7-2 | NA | TGTGCCAGCACCGTTACAGGGGGGTCGTCCTACGAGCAGTACTTC | CASTVTGGSSYEQYF
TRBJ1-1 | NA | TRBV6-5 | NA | TGTGCCAGCAGTTACGTTTCGGGCACTCGAGGGACTGAAGCTTTCTTT | CASSYVSGTRGTEAFF
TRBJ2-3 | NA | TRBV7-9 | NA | TGTGCCAGCAGCTTCGAAACGGGGGGCGGCACAGATACGCAGTATTTT | CASSFETGGGTDTQYF
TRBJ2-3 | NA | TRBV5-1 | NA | TGCGCCAGCACCCAAAGCACAGATACGCAGTATTTT | CASTQSTDTQYF
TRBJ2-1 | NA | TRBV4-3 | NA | TGCGCCAGCAGCCAAGGACACAGGGAACCCTACAATGAGCAGTTCTTC | CASSQGHREPYNEQFF
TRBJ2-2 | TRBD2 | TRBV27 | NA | TGTGCCAGCAGTTCGCACGGACTAGCGGGAGGGACGAACACCGGGGAGCTGTTTTTT | CASSSHGLAGGTNTGELFF
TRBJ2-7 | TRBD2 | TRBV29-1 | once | TGCAGCGTTGAAGGCGGGGGCTACGAGCAGTACTTC | CSVEGGGYEQYF
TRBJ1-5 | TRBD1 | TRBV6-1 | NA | TGTGCCAGCAGCCCATCAGGGGGGAGCAATCAGCCCCAGCATTTT | CASSPSGGSNQPQHF
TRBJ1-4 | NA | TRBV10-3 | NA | TGTGCCACCAGTGAGTCAACGGGAGCCCCAGGAAAACTGTTTTTT | CATSESTGAPGKLFF
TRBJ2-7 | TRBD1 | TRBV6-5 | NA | TGTGCCAGCACCCGCGGACAGGGCAACTACGAGCAGTACTTC | CASTRGQGNYEQYF
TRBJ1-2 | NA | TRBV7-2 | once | TGTGCCCGCAGCTTAGCCCACGGGGACTATGGCTACACCTTC | CARSLAHGDYGYTF
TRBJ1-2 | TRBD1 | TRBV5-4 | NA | TGTGCCAGCAGCATAGACAGGGCCTATGGCTACACCTTC | CASSIDRAYGYTF
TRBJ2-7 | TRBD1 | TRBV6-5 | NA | TGTGCCAGCAGTTACAGGACAGGGTACACCTACGAGCAGTACTTC | CASSYRTGYTYEQYF
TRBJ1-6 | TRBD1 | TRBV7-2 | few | TGTGCCAGCAGCTCCCGACAGGGCAGTAATTCACCCCTCCACTTT | CASSSRQGSNSPLHF
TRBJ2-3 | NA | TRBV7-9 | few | TGTGCCAGCAGCCTCTCAGTCGGAGGGGCGGCAGATACGCAGTATTTT | CASSLSVGGAADTQYF
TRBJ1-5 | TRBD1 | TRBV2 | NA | TGTGCCAGCAGTAACGACAGGGCCGCTAATCAGCCCCAGCATTTT | CASSNDRAANQPQHF
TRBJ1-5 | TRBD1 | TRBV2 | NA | TGTGCCAGCAAGCCAGGGGGCGCAATACGGGGCCAGCCCCAGCATTTT | CASKPGGAIRGQPQHF
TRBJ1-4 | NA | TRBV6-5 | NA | TGTGCCAGCAGTTCCTATAAGGCCGGGAATGAAAAACTGTTTTTT | CASSSYKAGNEKLFF
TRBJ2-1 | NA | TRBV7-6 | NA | TGTGCCAGCAGCGGGTACATCGGGTCTTACAATGAGCAGTTCTTC | CASSGYIGSYNEQFF
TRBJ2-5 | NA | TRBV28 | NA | TGTGCCAGCAGTTTTACGGGGGTTCAAGAGACCCAGTACTTC | CASSFTGVQETQYF
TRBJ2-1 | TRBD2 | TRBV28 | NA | TGTGCCAGCAGGGCGGGACTAGCGGGAGGCTATGAGCAGTTCTTC | CASRAGLAGGYEQFF
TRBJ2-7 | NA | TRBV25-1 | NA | TGTGCCAGCAGTGAATCCGGGCAGTACTTC | CASSESGQYF
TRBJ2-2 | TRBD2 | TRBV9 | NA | TGTGCCAGCACTCCCCGGGCGGGGGGGCCAAGCGGGGAGCTGTTTTTT | CASTPRAGGPSGELFF
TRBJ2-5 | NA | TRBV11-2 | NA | TGTGCCAGCAGCTCAGGGGGGCAGCCCGCTGAGGCCCAGTACTTC | CASSSGGQPAEAQYF
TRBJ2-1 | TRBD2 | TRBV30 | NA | TGTGCCTGGAGTGTATGGGGGGTTAGCGGGAGGGCCGTGGATGAGCAGTTCTTC | CAWSVWGVSGRAVDEQFF
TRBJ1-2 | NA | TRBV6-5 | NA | TGTGCCAGCAGTGACCGGGAGGGGGTGGTCGGCTACACCTTC | CASSDREGVVGYTF
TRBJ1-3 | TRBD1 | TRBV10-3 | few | TGTGCCATCAGTGAAGGACAGGGGGGTTCTGGAAACACCATATATTTT | CAISEGQGGSGNTIYF
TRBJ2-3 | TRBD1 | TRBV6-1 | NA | TGTGCCAGCAGTGAAAGAGGGGGCGCAGATACGCAGTATTTT | CASSERGGADTQYF
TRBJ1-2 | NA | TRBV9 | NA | TGTGCCAGCAGCGTAGAGGCGGTATCTAACTATGGCTACACCTTC | CASSVEAVSNYGYTF
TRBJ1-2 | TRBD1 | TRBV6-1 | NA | TGTGCCAGCAACAAGGGACAGGGCAGCGGGGGCTACACCTTC | CASNKGQGSGGYTF
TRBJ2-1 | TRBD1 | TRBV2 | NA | TGTGCCAGCAGTGATCAGGGGGCGTACAATGAGCAGTTCTTC | CASSDQGAYNEQFF
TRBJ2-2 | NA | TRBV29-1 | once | TGCAGCGTTGGTGGTTCAGGGAACACCGGGGAGCTGTTTTTT | CSVGGSGNTGELFF
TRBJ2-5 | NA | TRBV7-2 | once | TGTGCCAGCAGCCGTACATCGGAGACCCAGTACTTC | CASSRTSETQYF
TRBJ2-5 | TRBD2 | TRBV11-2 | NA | TGTGCCAGCAGCTCCCGACTAGCGGGGGGGAGGGAGACCCAGTACTTC | CASSSRLAGGRETQYF
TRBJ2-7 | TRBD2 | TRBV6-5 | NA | TGTGCCAGCAGTCCACGACAGACGGGGGAGGGGTACTTC | CASSPRQTGEGYF
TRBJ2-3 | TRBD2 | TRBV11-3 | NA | TGTGCCAGCAGCTTACGGCGCGGGAGGGGGGCAGATACGCAGTATTTT | CASSLRRGRGADTQYF
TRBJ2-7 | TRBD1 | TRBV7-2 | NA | TGTGCCAGCAGCTTTCTAGGGACAGGGAACGAGCAGTACTTC | CASSFLGTGNEQYF
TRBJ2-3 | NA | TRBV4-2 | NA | TGTGCCAGCAGCACTAGCACAGATACGCAGTATTTT | CASSTSTDTQYF
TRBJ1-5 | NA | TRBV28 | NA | TGTGCCAGCAGTGAAGACAGTGGGCATCAGCCCCAGCATTTT | CASSEDSGHQPQHF
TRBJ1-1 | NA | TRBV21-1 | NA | TGTGCCGCCCTCCGGGACAGACGCCACACTGAAGCTTTCTTT | CAALRDRRHTEAFF
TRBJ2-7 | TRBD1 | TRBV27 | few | TGTGCCAGCAGTTTATACAGGGGGCCCTCCTACGAGCAGTACTTC | CASSLYRGPSYEQYF
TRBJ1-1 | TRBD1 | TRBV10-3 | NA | TGTGCCATCAGGTCCGGGACAGGGTTCACTGAAGCTTTCTTT | CAIRSGTGFTEAFF
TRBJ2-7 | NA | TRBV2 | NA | TGTGCCAGTACGGGACTCATCGTCCAGTACTTC | CASTGLIVQYF
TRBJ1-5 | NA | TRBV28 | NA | TGTGCCAGCAGGTGGGGGCTCGATAGCAATCAGCCCCAGCATTTT | CASRWGLDSNQPQHF